This T cell receptor (beta chain) is drawn from a study of blood T cell repertoires in COVID-19. CDR3 length equals 15 residues. Germline trimming cut 5 bases from V and 5 bases from J; bases unmatched to any gene: 9. Germline V lookup: CDR1 MNHEY, CDR2 SVGAGI. In the original analysis: Quantification of nucleated cells was approximated via reference gene primer amplification. Repertoires were generated with immunoSEQ multiplex PCR, while TCRdb's copy carries only in-frame clones and drops some. V, J and clone size are those of that table, while D and trimming were read from the DNA. The table lists 150,000 to 180,000 clones, approximately 85% of them singletons. Recruited during active infection, patients (from Seattle) were subsequently followed longitudinally.

Sequenced material: peripheral blood. The source is a man between 60 and 75 years old with COVID-19, enrolled during active disease. The chain carries TRBV6-5 and TRBJ2-5; 9 bases map to TRBD2. The CDR3 here is CASSPNSGRDETQYF. The CDR3 DNA sequence: TGTGCCAGCAGTCCAAATAGCGGGAGAGACGAGACCCAGTACTTC.